This T cell receptor beta chain was profiled in a study of shared clonotypes between healthy human individuals. Study context: The donors, a couple of women and a few men, were aged 18 to 49. Study outcomes and limitations: Non-shared clonotypes had lower generation probabilities than those shared by all four donors. Few donors limited the genetic and exposure-history diversity represented. On the whole, naive subsets had larger estimated richness than memory subsets had.

Terminally differentiated effector memory CD45RA+ cells were excluded by CCR7 positive selection of CD45RO-negative cells. TCRdb's copy holds only in-frame clones and misses some; the assay was immunoSEQ multiplex PCR. In the table there are some 2,100,000 clones, just over 90% of which are singletons. This clone occurred a few times. What it binds is not known. The germline V gene has CDR1 MDHEN and CDR2 SYDVKM. The CDR3 contains 14 residues. V lost 2 bases to trimming and J lost 2 bases, with 7 bases between them. The V gene is TRBV28, the J gene TRBJ1-5; D is unclear. This receptor was obtained from a young man in good health. Some clones in this sample may be carry-over from other donors' samples. Input material: naive CD8+ T cells from PBMCs. The CDR3 is CASSLNLGNQPQHF. DNA of the CDR3: TGTGCCAGCAGTTTAAACCTGGGCAATCAGCCCCAGCATTTT.